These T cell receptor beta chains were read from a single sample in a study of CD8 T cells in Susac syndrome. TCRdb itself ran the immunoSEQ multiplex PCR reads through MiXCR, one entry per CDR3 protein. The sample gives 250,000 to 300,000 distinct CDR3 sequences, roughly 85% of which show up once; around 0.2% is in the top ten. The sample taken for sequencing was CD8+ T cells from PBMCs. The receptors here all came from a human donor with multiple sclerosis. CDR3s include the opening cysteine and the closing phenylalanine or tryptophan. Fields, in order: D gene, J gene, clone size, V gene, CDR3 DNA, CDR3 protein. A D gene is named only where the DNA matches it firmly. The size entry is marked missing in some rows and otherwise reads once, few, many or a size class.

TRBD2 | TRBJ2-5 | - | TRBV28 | TGTGCCAGCAGTTCGCACGGACTAGCGGGACTTCAAGAGACCCAGTACTTC | CASSSHGLAGLQETQYF
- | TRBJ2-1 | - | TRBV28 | TGTGCCAGCAGTTTCAGCCCCCCGCTTTCCTCCTACAATGAGCAGTTCTTC | CASSFSPPLSSYNEQFF
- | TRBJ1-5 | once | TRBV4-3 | TGCGCCAGCAGCCAGGACAGCAGCAATCAGCCCCAGCATTTT | CASSQDSSNQPQHF
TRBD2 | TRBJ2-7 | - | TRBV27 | TGTGCCAGCACGGCGGCGGGAGGCGGATACGAGCAGTACTTC | CASTAAGGGYEQYF
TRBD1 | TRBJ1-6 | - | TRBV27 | TGTGCCAGCAGTTTATCGCCCGGGACAGCCTATAATTCACCCCTCCACTTT | CASSLSPGTAYNSPLHF
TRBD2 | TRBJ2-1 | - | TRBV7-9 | TGTGCCAGCAGCCATCCTAGCGGGAGGCCCTACAATGAGCAGTTCTTC | CASSHPSGRPYNEQFF
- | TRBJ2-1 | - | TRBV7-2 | TGTGCCAGCAGCAACGGCCTCCCTGGCCATGAGCAGTTCTTC | CASSNGLPGHEQFF
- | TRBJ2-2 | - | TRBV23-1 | TGCGCCAGCAGTCAACTTCGTGGATGGATTGGACTCGTCGGGGAGCTGTTTTTT | CASSQLRGWIGLVGELFF
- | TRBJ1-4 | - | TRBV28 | TGTGCCAGCAGGCGCGCGCGGGGTCAGGTTAATGAAAAACTGTTTTTT | CASRRARGQVNEKLFF
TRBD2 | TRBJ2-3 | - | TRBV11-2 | TGTGCCAGCAGCCATCCACTAGCGACAGATACGCAGTATTTT | CASSHPLATDTQYF
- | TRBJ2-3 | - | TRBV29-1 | TGCAGCGCCCTAGTCAGGGACATACTCACAGATACGCAGTATTTT | CSALVRDILTDTQYF
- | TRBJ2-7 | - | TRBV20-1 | TGCAGTGCTAGAGGTATTACAGAGCAGTACTTC | CSARGITEQYF
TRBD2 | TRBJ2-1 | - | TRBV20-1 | TGCAGTGCTCGAACCCTAGCGGGAGGGCCGGTGAATGAGCAGTTCTTC | CSARTLAGGPVNEQFF
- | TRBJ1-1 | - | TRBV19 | TGTGCCAGCGCGGAGGGGCTGCAAGCTTTCTTT | CASAEGLQAFF
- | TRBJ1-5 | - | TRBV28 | TGTGCCAGCAGTCCTCACTGGGGGTACCAGCCCCAGCATTTT | CASSPHWGYQPQHF
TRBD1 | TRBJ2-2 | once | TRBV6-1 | TGTGCCAGCAGTCCCCGGGACAGGGGTGTTCCCGGGGAGCTGTTTTTT | CASSPRDRGVPGELFF
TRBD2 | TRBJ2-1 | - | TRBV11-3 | TGTGCCAGCAGCCCTCCGGGACTAGTCAATGAGCAGTTCTTC | CASSPPGLVNEQFF
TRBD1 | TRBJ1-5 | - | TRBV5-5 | TGTGCCAGCAGCTCGGCCTCGGACAGGCCGCTCTATAGCAATCAGCCCCAGCATTTT | CASSSASDRPLYSNQPQHF
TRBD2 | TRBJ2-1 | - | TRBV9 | TGTGCCAGCAGCGTAGCCGGGACTAGCGGGTCATACAATGAGCAGTTCTTC | CASSVAGTSGSYNEQFF
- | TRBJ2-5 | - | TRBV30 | TGTGCCTGGAGCTGGGTTCGAGAGACCCAGTACTTC | CAWSWVRETQYF
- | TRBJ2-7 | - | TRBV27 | TGTGCCAGCAGTTTATTCGGGGGGACATTGAGGGAGCAGTACTTC | CASSLFGGTLREQYF
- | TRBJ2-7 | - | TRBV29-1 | TGCAGCGTTGATCACGGGGTTAGACCCTACGAGCAGTACTTC | CSVDHGVRPYEQYF
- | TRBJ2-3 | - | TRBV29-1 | TGCAGCGTTGTACTCTCTTGGGCAGATACGCAGTATTTT | CSVVLSWADTQYF
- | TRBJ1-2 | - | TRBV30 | TGTGCCTGGAGTGCGGCTGGCTACACCTTC | CAWSAAGYTF
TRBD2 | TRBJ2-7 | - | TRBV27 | TGTGCCAGCAGGGGACTAGCGGGAGGGGTCTACGAGCAGTACTTC | CASRGLAGGVYEQYF
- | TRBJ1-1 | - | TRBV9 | TGTGCCAGCAGCGAAGACACTGAAGCTTTCTTT | CASSEDTEAFF
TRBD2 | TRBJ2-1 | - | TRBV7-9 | TGTGCCAGCAGCAACAGGGGACTAGCGGGAGGGCCGGCCAATGAGCAGTTCTTC | CASSNRGLAGGPANEQFF
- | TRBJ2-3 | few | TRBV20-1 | TGCAGTGCTAGAGAGGGGGTTGGGAGCACAGATACGCAGTATTTT | CSAREGVGSTDTQYF
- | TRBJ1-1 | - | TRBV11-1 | TGTGCCAGCAGCTTGGCAGGAAGGCCGGACGAGAGCGCTTTCTTT | CASSLAGRPDESAFF
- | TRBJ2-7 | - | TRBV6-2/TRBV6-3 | TGTGCCAGCAGTTGGCAGGGACGGTACGAGCAGTACTTC | CASSWQGRYEQYF
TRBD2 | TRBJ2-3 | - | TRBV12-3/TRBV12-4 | TGTGCCAGCAGCCGCTTTGAGTTAGCGGGAGCAGATACGCAGTATTTT | CASSRFELAGADTQYF
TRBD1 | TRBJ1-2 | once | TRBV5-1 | TGCGCCAGCAGCCTGGACAGGGCACCTAACTATGGCTACACCTTC | CASSLDRAPNYGYTF
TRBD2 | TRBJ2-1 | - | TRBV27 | TGTGCCAGCAGTCCGACTAGCGCCCTTGGCTCCTACAATGAGCAGTTCTTC | CASSPTSALGSYNEQFF
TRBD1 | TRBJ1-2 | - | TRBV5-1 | TGCGCCAGCAGCTTGGTCCCAACTTTACAGGGGACCTTCTATGGCTACACCTTC | CASSLVPTLQGTFYGYTF
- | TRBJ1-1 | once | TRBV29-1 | TGCAGCGTTGAACCTACAGGGAAATCAACCACTGAAGCTTTCTTT | CSVEPTGKSTTEAFF